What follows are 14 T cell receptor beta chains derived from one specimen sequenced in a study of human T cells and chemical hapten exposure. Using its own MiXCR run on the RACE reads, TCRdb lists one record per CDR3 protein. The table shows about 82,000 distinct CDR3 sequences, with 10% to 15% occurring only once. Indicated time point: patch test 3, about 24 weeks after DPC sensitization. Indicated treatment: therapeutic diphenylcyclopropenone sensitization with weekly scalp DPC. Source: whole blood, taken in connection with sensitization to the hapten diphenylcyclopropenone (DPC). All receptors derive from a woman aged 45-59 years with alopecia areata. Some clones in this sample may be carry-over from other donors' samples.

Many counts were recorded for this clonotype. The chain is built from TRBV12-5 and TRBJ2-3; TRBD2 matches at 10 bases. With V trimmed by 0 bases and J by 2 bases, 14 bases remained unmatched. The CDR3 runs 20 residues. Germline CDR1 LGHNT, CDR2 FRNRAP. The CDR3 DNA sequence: TGTGCTAGTGGTTTGGTACGGTTCGAGTGGACTAGCGGCTTCACAGATACGCAGTATTTT. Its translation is CASGLVRFEWTSGFTDTQYF. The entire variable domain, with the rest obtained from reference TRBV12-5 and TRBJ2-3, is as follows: DARVTQTPRHKVTEMGQEVTMRCQPILGHNTVFWYRQTMMQGLELLAYFRNRAPLDDSGMPKDRFSAEMPDATLATLKIQPSEPRDSAVYFCASGLVRFEWTSGFTDTQYFGPGTRLTVL.

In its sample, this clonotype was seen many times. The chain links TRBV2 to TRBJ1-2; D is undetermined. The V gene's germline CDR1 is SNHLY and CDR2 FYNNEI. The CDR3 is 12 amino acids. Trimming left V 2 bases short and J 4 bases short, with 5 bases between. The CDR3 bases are TGTGCCAGCAGTGAACGGACCTATGGCTACACCTTC. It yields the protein CASSERTYGYTF.

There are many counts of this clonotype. The CDR3 reads CASSLSLGYEQYF. Here the CDR3 DNA reads TGCGCCAGCAGCTTGTCCCTAGGCTACGAGCAGTACTTC. The chain joins TRBV5-1 to TRBJ2-7; D is uncertain. The CDR3 totals 13 residues. CDR1 and CDR2 from the germline V gene are SGHRS and YFSETQ. The V end was cut by 1 base, the J end by 3 bases, with 8 bases between.

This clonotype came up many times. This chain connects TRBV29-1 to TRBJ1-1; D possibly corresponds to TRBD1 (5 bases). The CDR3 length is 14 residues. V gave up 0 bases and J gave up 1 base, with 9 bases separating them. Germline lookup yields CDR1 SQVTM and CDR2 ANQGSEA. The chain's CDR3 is CSVEDWGRNTEAFF. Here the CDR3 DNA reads TGCAGCGTTGAAGATTGGGGGAGGAACACTGAAGCTTTCTTT.

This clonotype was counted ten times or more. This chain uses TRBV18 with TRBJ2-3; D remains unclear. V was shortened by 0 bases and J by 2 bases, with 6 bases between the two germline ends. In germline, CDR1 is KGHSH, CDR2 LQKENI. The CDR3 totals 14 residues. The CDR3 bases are TGTGCCAGCTCACCACCGACGCACACAGATACGCAGTATTTT. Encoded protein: CASSPPTHTDTQYF.

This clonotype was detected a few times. CDR3 loop: CASRPWRSGTYNEQFF. DNA for the CDR3: TGTGCCAGCAGACCCTGGCGTAGCGGGACCTACAATGAGCAGTTCTTC. The chain joins TRBV12-3 or TRBV12-4 to TRBJ2-1; 8 nucleotides match TRBD2. V trimming: 6 bases; J trimming: 2 bases; junction bases outside the gene matches: 9. The CDR3 consists of 16 residues.

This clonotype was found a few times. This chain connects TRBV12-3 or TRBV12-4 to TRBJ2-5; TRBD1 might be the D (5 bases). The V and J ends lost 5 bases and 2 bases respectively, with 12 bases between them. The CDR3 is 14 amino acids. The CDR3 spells CASSGARVQETQYF. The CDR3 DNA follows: TGTGCCAGCAGTGGGGCCCGGGTGCAAGAGACCCAGTACTTC.

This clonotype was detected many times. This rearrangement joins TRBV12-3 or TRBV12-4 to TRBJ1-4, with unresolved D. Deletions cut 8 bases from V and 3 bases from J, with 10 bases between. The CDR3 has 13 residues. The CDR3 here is CASSGDPNEKLFF. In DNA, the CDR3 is TGTGCCAGCTCCGGGGATCCTAATGAAAAACTGTTTTTT.

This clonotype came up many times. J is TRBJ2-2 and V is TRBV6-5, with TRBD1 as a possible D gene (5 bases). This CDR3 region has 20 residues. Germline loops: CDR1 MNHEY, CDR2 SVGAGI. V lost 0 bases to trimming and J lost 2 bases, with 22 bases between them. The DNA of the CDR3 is TGTGCCAGCAGTTACTCGAGCCTGATTACGTGGGGCAAAAACACCGGGGAGCTGTTTTTT. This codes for CASSYSSLITWGKNTGELFF.

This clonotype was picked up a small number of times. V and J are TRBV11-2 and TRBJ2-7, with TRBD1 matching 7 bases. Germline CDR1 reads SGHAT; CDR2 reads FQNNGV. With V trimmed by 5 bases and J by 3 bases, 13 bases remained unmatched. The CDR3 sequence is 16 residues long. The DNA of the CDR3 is TGTGCCAGCAGCCACCTGACAGGGCGTAAGTTCTACGAGCAGTACTTC. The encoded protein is CASSHLTGRKFYEQYF.

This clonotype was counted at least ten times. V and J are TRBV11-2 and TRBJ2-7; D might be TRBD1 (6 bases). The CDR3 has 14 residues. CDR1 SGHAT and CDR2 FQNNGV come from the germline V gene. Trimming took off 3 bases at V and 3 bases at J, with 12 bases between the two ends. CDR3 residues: CASSFQQGRYEQYF. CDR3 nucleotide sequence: TGTGCCAGCAGCTTCCAGCAGGGGCGCTACGAGCAGTACTTC.

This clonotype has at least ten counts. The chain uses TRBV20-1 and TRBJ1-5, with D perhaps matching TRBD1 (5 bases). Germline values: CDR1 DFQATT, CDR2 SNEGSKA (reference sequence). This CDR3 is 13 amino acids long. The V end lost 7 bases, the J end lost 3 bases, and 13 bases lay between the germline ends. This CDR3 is CSVQSGDNQPQHF. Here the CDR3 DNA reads TGCAGTGTTCAGTCGGGGGACAATCAGCCCCAGCATTTT.

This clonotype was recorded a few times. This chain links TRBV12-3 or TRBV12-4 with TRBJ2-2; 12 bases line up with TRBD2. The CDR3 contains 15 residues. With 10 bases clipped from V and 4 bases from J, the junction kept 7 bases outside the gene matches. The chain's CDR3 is CATKLAGGSTGELFF. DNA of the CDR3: TGTGCCACCAAACTAGCGGGAGGAAGCACCGGGGAGCTGTTTTTT.

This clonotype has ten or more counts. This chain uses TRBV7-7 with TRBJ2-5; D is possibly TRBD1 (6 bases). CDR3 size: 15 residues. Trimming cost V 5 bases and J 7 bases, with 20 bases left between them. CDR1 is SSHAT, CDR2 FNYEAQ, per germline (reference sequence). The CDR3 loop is CASSPLRGGLGTQYF. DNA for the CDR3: TGTGCCAGCAGCCCACTTCGAGGGGGTTTGGGGACCCAGTACTTC. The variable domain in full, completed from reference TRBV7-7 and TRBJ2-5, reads GAGVSQSPRYKVTKRGQDVTLRCDPISSHATLYWYQQALGQGPEFLTYFNYEAQPDKSGLPSDRFSAERPEGSISTLTIQRTEQRDSAMYRCASSPLRGGLGTQYFGPGTRLLVL.